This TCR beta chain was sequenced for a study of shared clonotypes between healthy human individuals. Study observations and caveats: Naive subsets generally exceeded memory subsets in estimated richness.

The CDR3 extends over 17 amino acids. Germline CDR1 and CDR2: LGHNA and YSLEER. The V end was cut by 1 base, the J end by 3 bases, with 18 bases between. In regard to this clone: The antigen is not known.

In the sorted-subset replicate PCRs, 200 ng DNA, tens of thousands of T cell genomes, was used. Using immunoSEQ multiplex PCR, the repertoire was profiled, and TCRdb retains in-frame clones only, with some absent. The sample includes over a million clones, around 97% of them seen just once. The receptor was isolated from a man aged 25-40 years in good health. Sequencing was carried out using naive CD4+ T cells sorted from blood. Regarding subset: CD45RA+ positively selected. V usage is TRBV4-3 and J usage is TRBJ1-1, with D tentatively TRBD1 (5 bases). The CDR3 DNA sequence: TGCGCCAGCAGCCAAGTACCCCCTGCGGGGCGGGACACTGAAGCTTTCTTT. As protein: CASSQVPPAGRDTEAFF.